These 4 T cell receptor beta chains originate from one sample sequenced in a study of shared clonotypes between healthy human individuals. The naive CD8 population came from CD45RO-negative cells selected for CCR7, without terminally differentiated effector memory CD45RA+ cells. Data came from immunoSEQ multiplex PCR; TCRdb stores just in-frame clones and leaves some out. The sample shows 750,000 to 1,000,000 clones, 80% to 95% of them seen only once. Specimen: naive CD8+ T cells sorted from blood. The receptors come from a man aged 30 to 39 in good health.

The chain links TRBV9 to TRBJ2-3; no firm D call. The germline gives CDR1 SGDLS, CDR2 YYNGEE. The CDR3 spans 13 residues. Between the trimmed V and J ends, which lost 2 bases and 5 bases, there was a span of 9 bases. The CDR3 sequence is CASSVGGGDTQYF. In nucleotides, the CDR3 is TGTGCCAGCAGCGTTGGTGGCGGAGATACGCAGTATTTT.

Only one count was recorded for this clone. V usage is TRBV27 and J usage is TRBJ2-7; the D gene is possibly TRBD1 (6 bases). The V gene lost 7 bases and the J gene lost 3 bases, with 10 bases spanning the gap. The CDR3 is made up of 12 amino acids. In germline, CDR1 is MNHEY, CDR2 SMNVEV (reference sequence). CDR3 in amino acids: CASNRTVYEQYF. The CDR3 region has the DNA TGTGCCAGCAACCGGACAGTCTACGAGCAGTACTTC.

This clone has a handful of counts. The V call is TRBV4-1, the J call TRBJ2-7; D unclear. The CDR3 sequence is 14 residues long. The germline gives CDR1 MGHRA, CDR2 YSYEKL. V shed 0 bases and J shed 7 bases, with 13 bases lying between them. The CDR3 reads CASSQDVSVREQYF. The CDR3 DNA follows: TGCGCCAGCAGCCAAGACGTATCGGTGAGGGAGCAGTACTTC.

The chain joins TRBV4-1 to TRBJ1-1; D remains ambiguous. The V gene's germline CDR1 is MGHRA and CDR2 YSYEKL. The CDR3 is 14 residues long. The V end lost 3 bases, the J end lost 3 bases, and 11 bases lay between the germline ends. CDR3 amino acids: CASSQADTDTEAFF. CDR3 nucleotides: TGCGCCAGCAGCCAGGCAGACACTGACACTGAAGCTTTCTTT.